The 24 T cell receptor beta chains below all came from one sample that was sequenced in a study of cytomegalovirus exposure and HLA in healthy donors. The PCR had 60 Vbeta and 13 Jbeta primers. Generated by immunoSEQ multiplex PCR, the TCRdb table keeps only in-frame clones and is missing some. The repertoire includes 130,000 to 150,000 clones, 60% to 80% of them detected once, and approximately 6.9% sits in the top ten. Sequences were obtained from PBMCs. All receptors derive from a woman in her 40s in good health and CMV-seropositive.

This sequence joins TRBV10-3 and TRBJ1-2, with TRBD1 matching 11 bases. J lost 0 bases, V lost 5 bases, and 2 bases had no gene match. CDR3 length: 15 residues. Germline V gene data show CDR1 as ENHRY and CDR2 as SYGVKD. The CDR3 coding sequence is TGTGCCATCAGTAAGGGACAGGGGGCTAACTATGGCTACACCTTC. As protein: CAISKGQGANYGYTF.

The rearrangement joins TRBV5-1 to TRBJ1-1, with TRBD1 as a possible D gene (6 bases). CDR3 length: 14 residues. Germline V gene lookup returns CDR1 SGHRS and CDR2 YFSETQ. V shed 2 bases and J shed 2 bases, with 10 bases lying between them. The CDR3 nucleotides read TGCGCCAGCAGCTTCGAAGGGACAAACACTGAAGCTTTCTTT. Residues: CASSFEGTNTEAFF.

The rearrangement links TRBV7-2 to TRBJ2-7, with 8 bases that match TRBD1. Germline CDR1 and CDR2: SGHTA and FQGNSA. The CDR3 has 17 residues. J gave up 5 bases and V 7 bases, and 19 bases lay outside the gene matches. CDR3 in amino acids: CASTFQPTGGFLDEQYF. The CDR3 nucleotides are TGTGCCAGCACCTTTCAACCCACAGGGGGGTTTCTGGACGAGCAGTACTTC. The variable domain in full, with the rest retrieved from reference TRBV7-2 and TRBJ2-7, is GAGVSQSPSNKVTEKGKDVELRCDPISGHTALYWYRQSLGQGLEFLIYFQGNSAPDKSGLPSDRFSAERTGGSVSTLTIQRTQQEDSAVYLCASTFQPTGGFLDEQYFGPGTRLTVT.

This sequence joins TRBV10-3 and TRBJ1-2; maybe TRBD1 (6 bases). Germline values: CDR1 ENHRY, CDR2 SYGVKD. The CDR3 contains 13 residues. With 5 bases removed from V and 4 bases from J, the gap between germline ends came to 11 bases. The CDR3 protein is CAISYREGYGYTF. The CDR3 coding sequence is TGTGCCATCAGTTACAGGGAGGGCTATGGCTACACCTTC.

The chain is built from TRBV5-1 and TRBJ1-1; D might be TRBD1 (6 bases). This CDR3 spans 14 amino acids. CDR1 and CDR2 (germline): SGHRS, YFSETQ. The V and J ends lost 4 bases and 4 bases respectively, with 14 bases between them. The DNA of the CDR3 is TGCGCCAGCAGCGTGGACAGCTTGGGCACTGAAGCTTTCTTT. Translating gives CASSVDSLGTEAFF.

The J gene is TRBJ1-4, the V gene TRBV30; possibly TRBD1 for D (5 bases). V dropped 8 bases and J dropped 8 bases, with 15 bases sitting between them. The CDR3 covers 12 residues. Germline CDR1 and CDR2: GTSNPN and SVGIG (reference sequence). The CDR3 DNA sequence: TGTGCCCGGAACGGGGGGGGAGAAAAACTGTTTTTT. Translating gives CARNGGGEKLFF.

In its sample, this clone was seen a few times. The chain uses TRBV4-1 and TRBJ1-4; 8 bases match TRBD1. V was clipped by 0 bases and J by 7 bases; unmatched bases: 13. Germline CDR1 reads MGHRA; CDR2 reads YSYEKL. The CDR3 runs 18 residues. The CDR3 loop reads CASSQEGPSTGVGEKLFF. CDR3 nucleotide sequence: TGCGCCAGCAGCCAAGAAGGGCCATCGACAGGGGTTGGTGAAAAACTGTTTTTT.

V is TRBV4-2 and J is TRBJ2-5; 8 bases match TRBD2. CDR3 length: 18 amino acids. V lost 1 base and J lost 6; bases outside the gene matches: 16. Germline V gene sequence: CDR1 LGHNA, CDR2 YNFKEQ. CDR3 bases: TGTGCCAGCAGCCAAGCCGGGCGGGGGGCCGGTGGGTCTAAGACCCAGTACTTC. Its translation is CASSQAGRGAGGSKTQYF.

The chain combines TRBV19 with TRBJ1-2, with 8 bases identical to TRBD1. There are 14 residues in the CDR3. The J segment lost 5 bases and the V segment lost 4 bases, leaving 6 bases of the junction unmatched. Germline CDR1 and CDR2: LNHDA and SQIVND (reference sequence). This CDR3 reads CASSTQGATYGYTF. CDR3 sequence (DNA): TGTGCCAGTAGTACGCAGGGGGCGACTTATGGCTACACCTTC.

The chain has TRBV2 and TRBJ2-5; possible D gene TRBD1, 6 bases. V was trimmed by 6 bases and J by 2 bases, leaving 16 bases between them. Germline CDR1 is SNHLY and CDR2 is FYNNEI. The CDR3 consists of 15 residues. The CDR3 loop is CASSALGQQQETQYF. As DNA, the CDR3 is TGTGCCAGCAGCGCTCTCGGACAGCAACAAGAGACCCAGTACTTC.

This chain joins TRBV28 and TRBJ1-2; TRBD1 matches at 8 bases. Germline V lookup: CDR1 MDHEN, CDR2 SYDVKM. The length of the CDR3 is 15 residues. V lost 7 bases and J lost 4; bases outside the gene matches: 11. In DNA, the CDR3 is TGTGCCAGCAAAGGGCCAGGGGGCGGAAGCTATGGCTACACCTTC. It specifies CASKGPGGGSYGYTF.

This clone has just a few counts. The chain joins TRBV29-1 to TRBJ2-1; 8 bases line up with TRBD2. The germline CDR1 and CDR2 sequences are SQVTM and ANQGSEA. J was trimmed by 9 bases and V by 6 bases; bases with no gene match: 10. This CDR3 has 13 residues. Here the CDR3 DNA reads TGCAGCGTCGTCGGGGGGGCTCCGAGTGAGCAGTTCTTC. It translates to CSVVGGAPSEQFF.

The CDR3 nucleotides read TGTGCCAGCAGCTTATCCCTGCGGGGGCCAGATACGCAGTATTTT. Residues: CASSLSLRGPDTQYF. The V gene is TRBV7-9, the J gene TRBJ2-3, with D possibly being TRBD2 (7 bases). CDR3 size: 15 residues. CDR1 SEHNR and CDR2 FQNEAQ come from the germline V gene (reference sequence). The V end lost 2 bases, the J end lost 4 bases, and 13 bases lay between the germline ends.

J is TRBJ1-1 and V is TRBV7-9, with D uncertain. Germline CDR1 SEHNR, CDR2 FQNEAQ (reference sequence). The CDR3 contains 15 residues. V gave up 6 bases and J gave up 2 bases, with 16 bases separating them. The CDR3: CASSKGGMENTEAFF. The CDR3 nucleotides read TGTGCCAGCAGTAAAGGCGGGATGGAAAACACTGAAGCTTTCTTT.

There are a few counts of this clone. The chain carries TRBV9 and TRBJ1-5; the D is unclear. V gave up 4 bases and J gave up 6 bases, with 17 bases separating them. This CDR3 is built from 15 residues. The germline CDR1 and CDR2 sequences are SGDLS and YYNGEE. CDR3 sequence reads: CASSPAGEIRQPQHF. In DNA, the CDR3 is TGTGCCAGCAGCCCAGCCGGGGAAATTCGTCAGCCCCAGCATTTT.

V is TRBV2 and J is TRBJ2-2; 11 nucleotides match TRBD1. V trimming: 6 bases; J trimming: 4 bases; junction bases outside the gene matches: 4. The CDR3 runs 15 residues. Germline V gene sequence: CDR1 SNHLY, CDR2 FYNNEI. CDR3 loop: CASSRTGGGTGELFF. The CDR3 DNA reads TGTGCCAGCAGCCGGACAGGGGGCGGCACCGGGGAGCTGTTTTTT. Full variable domain (missing parts from reference TRBV2 and TRBJ2-2): EPEVTQTPSHQVTQMGQEVILRCVPISNHLYFYWYRQILGQKVEFLVSFYNNEISEKSEIFDDQFSVERPDGSNFTLKIRSTKLEDSAMYFCASSRTGGGTGELFFGEGSRLTVL.

The V gene is TRBV19, the J gene TRBJ2-1; 9 nucleotides match TRBD1. Germline assignment: CDR1 LNHDA and CDR2 SQIVND (reference sequence). The V segment lost 6 bases and the J segment 5 bases; nucleotides outside the gene matches: 2. The CDR3 sequence is 13 residues long. The CDR3: CASRGTGNNEQFF. Written as DNA, the CDR3 is TGTGCCAGTAGGGGGACAGGGAACAATGAGCAGTTCTTC.

The chain couples TRBV30 to TRBJ2-2; D is uncertain. CDR1 and CDR2 (germline): GTSNPN, SVGIG (reference sequence). The CDR3 length is 12 residues. V was clipped by 2 bases and J by 6 bases, with 7 bases between them. For the CDR3, the DNA is TGTGCCTGGAGTCGTCGTTCCGGGGAGCTGTTTTTT. Residues: CAWSRRSGELFF.

This clone was found once. Its ends do not fully match the called genes, so a read error is possible. This chain uses TRBV7-9 with TRBJ1-1; D remains ambiguous. Germline V lookup: CDR1 SEHNR, CDR2 FQNEAQ (reference sequence). The CDR3 is 12 residues long. The CDR3 nucleotides are TGTTCCAGCAGCTTCTCGAACACTGAAGCTTTCTTT. This sequence encodes CSSSFSNTEAFF. Full variable domain (outside the CDR3, taken from reference TRBV7-9 and TRBJ1-1): DTGVSQNPRHKITKRGQNVTFRCDPISEHNRLYWYRQTLGQGPEFLTYFQNEAQLEKSRLLSDRFSAERPKGSFSTLEIQRTEQGDSAMYLCSSSFSNTEAFFGQGTRLTVV.

CDR3 nucleotides: TGTGCCAGCACCGGACAGGGGGCTTTGGAGACCCAGTACTTC. Translation: CASTGQGALETQYF. The chain has TRBV6-6 and TRBJ2-5; 11 positions match TRBD1. J was trimmed by 5 bases and V by 7 bases; bases with no gene match: 6. There are 14 residues in the CDR3. From germline, CDR1 is MNHNY and CDR2 SVGAGI (reference sequence).

The chain carries TRBV2 and TRBJ2-1, with D possibly TRBD1 on 5 matching bases. The CDR3 runs to 15 residues. The ends were cut back, 5 bases at V and 7 bases at J, with 18 bases in the middle. Germline assignment: CDR1 SNHLY and CDR2 FYNNEI. The CDR3 DNA reads as TGTGCCAGCAGTTCAGGGATACTGTCCGGTAATGAGCAGTTCTTC. This codes for CASSSGILSGNEQFF.

The rearrangement joins TRBV18 to TRBJ2-3, with D perhaps matching TRBD1 (6 bases). V was clipped by 3 bases and J by 3 bases, with 10 bases between them. This CDR3 contains 14 residues. The germline V gene encodes CDR1 KGHSH and CDR2 LQKENI. The CDR3, as DNA: TGTGCCAGCTCACCCCAGGGACAAACAGATACGCAGTATTTT. This encodes CASSPQGQTDTQYF.

The V gene is TRBV7-9, the J gene TRBJ2-7; possible D gene TRBD2, 5 bases. Per germline, CDR1 SEHNR and CDR2 FQNEAQ (reference sequence). The CDR3 is 15 amino acids. The germline V and J ends were trimmed by 5 bases and 4 bases, with 18 bases remaining between them. This chain's CDR3 is CASSNGIQHPYEQYF. As DNA, the CDR3 is TGTGCCAGCAGCAACGGGATCCAACATCCATACGAGCAGTACTTC.

The chain is built from TRBV10-2 and TRBJ2-7; 8 bases fit TRBD2. The germline CDR1 and CDR2 sequences are WSHSY and SAAADI. CDR3 length equals 12 residues. V shed 9 bases, J shed 2 bases, and the junction held 3 bases outside the gene matches. This chain's CDR3 is CASLAGPYEQYF. The CDR3 nucleotides read TGCGCCAGTTTAGCGGGGCCCTACGAGCAGTACTTC.